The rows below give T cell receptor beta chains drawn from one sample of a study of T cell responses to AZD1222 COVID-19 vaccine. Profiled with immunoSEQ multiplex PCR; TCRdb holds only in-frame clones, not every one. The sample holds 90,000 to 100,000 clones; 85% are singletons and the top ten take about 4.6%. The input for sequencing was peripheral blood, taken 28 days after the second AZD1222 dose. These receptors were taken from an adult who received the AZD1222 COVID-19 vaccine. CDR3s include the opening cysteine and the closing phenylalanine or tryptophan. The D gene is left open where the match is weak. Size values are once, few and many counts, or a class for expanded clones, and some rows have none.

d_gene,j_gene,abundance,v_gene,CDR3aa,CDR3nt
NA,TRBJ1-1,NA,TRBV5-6,CASSLRRTEAFF,TGTGCCAGCAGCTTGCGAAGGACTGAAGCTTTCTTT
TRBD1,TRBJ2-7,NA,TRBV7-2,CASSFRGGTGSYEQYF,TGTGCCAGCAGCTTCAGAGGCGGGACAGGATCCTACGAGCAGTACTTC
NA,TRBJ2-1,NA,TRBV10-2,CASSRRGRSNNEQFF,TGCGCCAGCAGTAGGAGGGGGCGATCCAACAATGAGCAGTTCTTC
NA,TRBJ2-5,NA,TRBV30,CAWREGPGWETQYF,TGTGCCTGGAGGGAGGGCCCGGGCTGGGAGACCCAGTACTTC
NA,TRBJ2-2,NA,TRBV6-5,CASSYSNGGPTGELFF,TGTGCCAGCAGTTACTCGAATGGAGGGCCCACCGGGGAGCTGTTTTTT
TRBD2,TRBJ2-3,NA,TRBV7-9,CASSLTSGLTDTQYF,TGTGCCAGCAGCTTGACTAGCGGCCTCACAGATACGCAGTATTTT
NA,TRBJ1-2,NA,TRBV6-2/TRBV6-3,CASSSPRGHQNYGYTF,TGTGCCAGCAGTTCCCCCCGGGGACACCAAAACTATGGCTACACCTTC
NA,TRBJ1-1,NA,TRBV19,CASTHLEGGNTEAFF,TGTGCCAGTACCCATCTGGAGGGGGGGAACACTGAAGCTTTCTTT
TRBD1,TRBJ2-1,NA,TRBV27,CASSRTGTGNEQFF,TGTGCCAGCAGTAGAACCGGGACAGGGAATGAGCAGTTCTTC
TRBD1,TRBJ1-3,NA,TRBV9,CASSGQGAGNTIYF,TGTGCCAGCAGCGGACAGGGGGCGGGAAACACCATATATTTT
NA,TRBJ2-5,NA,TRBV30,CAHRVGETQYF,TGTGCCCACAGGGTGGGAGAGACCCAGTACTTC
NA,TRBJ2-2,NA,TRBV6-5,CASNQQEATGELFF,TGTGCCAGCAACCAACAGGAGGCCACCGGGGAGCTGTTTTTT
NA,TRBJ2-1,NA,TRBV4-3,CASSQDSMSNEQFF,TGCGCCAGCAGCCAAGATTCTATGAGTAATGAGCAGTTCTTC
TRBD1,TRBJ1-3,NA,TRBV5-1,CASSLRTGGSSGNTIYF,TGCGCCAGCAGCTTACGGACAGGGGGCTCTTCTGGAAACACCATATATTTT
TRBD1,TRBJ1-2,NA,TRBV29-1,CSVRTGMGYTF,TGCAGCGTTCGGACAGGGATGGGCTACACCTTC
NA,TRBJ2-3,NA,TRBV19,CASSIIPGLVDTDTQYF,TGTGCCAGTAGTATTATCCCAGGGTTGGTCGACACAGATACGCAGTATTTT
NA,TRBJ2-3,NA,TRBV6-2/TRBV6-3,CASSPLGTVTDTQYF,TGTGCCAGCAGTCCACTAGGAACGGTCACAGATACGCAGTATTTT
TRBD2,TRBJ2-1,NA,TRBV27,CASSPRGTSGTSSYNEQFF,TGTGCCAGCAGCCCACGAGGGACTAGCGGGACTAGCTCCTACAATGAGCAGTTCTTC
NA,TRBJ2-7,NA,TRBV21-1,CASSKGGPTRRFYEQYF,TGTGCCAGCAGCAAAGGCGGGCCCACTCGTAGGTTTTACGAGCAGTACTTC
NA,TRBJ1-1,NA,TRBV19,CASSWVLSSNTEAFF,TGTGCCAGTAGCTGGGTGCTATCCTCGAACACTGAAGCTTTCTTT
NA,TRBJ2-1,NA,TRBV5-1,CASSPGGYNEQFF,TGCGCCAGCAGCCCCGGGGGATACAATGAGCAGTTCTTC
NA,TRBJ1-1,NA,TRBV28,CASSSGSTPFF,TGTGCCAGCAGCTCAGGGTCTACCCCGTTCTTT
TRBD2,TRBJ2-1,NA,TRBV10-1,CASKASGSHEQFF,TGCGCCAGCAAGGCTAGCGGGAGCCATGAGCAGTTCTTC
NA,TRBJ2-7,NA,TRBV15,CATSTGESGEQYF,TGTGCCACCAGCACCGGGGAGTCTGGAGAGCAGTACTTC
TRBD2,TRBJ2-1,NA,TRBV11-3,CASSSGLAGGYNEQFF,TGTGCCAGCAGCTCGGGACTAGCGGGGGGTTACAATGAGCAGTTCTTC
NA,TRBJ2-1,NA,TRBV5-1,CASSLDYNEQFF,TGCGCCAGCAGCTTAGACTACAATGAGCAGTTCTTC
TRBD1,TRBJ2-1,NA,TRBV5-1,CASSRRDSSYNEQFF,TGCGCCAGCTCCCGAAGGGACAGCTCCTACAATGAGCAGTTCTTC
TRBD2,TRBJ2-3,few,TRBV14,CASSIQREGLQYF,TGTGCCAGCAGTATCCAGCGGGAGGGCCTACAGTATTTT
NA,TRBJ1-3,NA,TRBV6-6,CASSSFGGGNTIYF,TGTGCCAGCAGTTCCTTCGGTGGGGGAAACACCATATATTTT
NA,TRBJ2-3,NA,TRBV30,CAWSVLAAATDTQYF,TGTGCCTGGAGTGTACTAGCTGCGGCCACAGATACGCAGTATTTT
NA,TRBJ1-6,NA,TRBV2,CASSEEFSGSSYNSPLHF,TGTGCCAGCAGTGAAGAGTTTTCAGGGAGCTCCTATAATTCACCCCTCCACTTT
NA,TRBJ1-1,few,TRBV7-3,CASKGPGPAEAFF,TGTGCCAGCAAGGGTCCAGGGCCCGCTGAAGCTTTCTTT
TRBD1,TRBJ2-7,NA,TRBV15,CATSNEGTGDRYEQYF,TGTGCCACCAGCAACGAGGGTACAGGGGACCGCTACGAGCAGTACTTC
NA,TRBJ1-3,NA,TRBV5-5,CASSLRRASGGNTIYF,TGTGCCAGCAGCTTGCGGCGGGCCTCAGGAGGAAACACCATATATTTT
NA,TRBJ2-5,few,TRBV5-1,CASSATPQETQYF,TGCGCCAGCAGCGCGACGCCCCAGGAGACCCAGTACTTC
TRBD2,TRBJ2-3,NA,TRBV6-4,CASSVLAGGTDTQYF,TGTGCCAGCAGTGTACTAGCGGGGGGCACAGATACGCAGTATTTT
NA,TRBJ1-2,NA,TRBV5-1,CASSLSGDLRYGYTF,TGCGCCAGCAGCTTGTCAGGGGACCTTCGGTATGGCTACACCTTC
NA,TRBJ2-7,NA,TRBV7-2,CASSLVGGTYEQYF,TGTGCCAGCAGCTTAGTAGGAGGGACCTACGAGCAGTACTTC
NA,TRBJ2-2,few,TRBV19,CATSFIPIRTDQRGELFF,TGTGCCACCTCGTTTATCCCCATTCGCACGGACCAGCGCGGGGAGCTGTTTTTT
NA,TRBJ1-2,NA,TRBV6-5,CASSYYGQSNYGYTF,TGTGCCAGCAGTTACTACGGACAGTCTAACTATGGCTACACCTTC
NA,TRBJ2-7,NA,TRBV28,CASSLAGTTYEQYF,TGTGCCAGCAGTTTAGCCGGGACAACTTACGAGCAGTACTTC
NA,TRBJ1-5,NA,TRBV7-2,CASSYFSNQPQHF,TGTGCCAGCAGCTATTTTAGCAATCAGCCCCAGCATTTT
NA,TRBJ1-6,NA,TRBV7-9,CASDDSLGFNSPLHF,TGTGCCAGCGATGATAGTCTGGGTTTTAATTCACCCCTCCACTTT